Sequencing of this T cell receptor (beta chain) was carried out in a study of T-cell reconstitution after alpha-beta-depleted transplantation in children (dated by TCRdb to the mid-2010s). In terms of the full investigation: T-cell immune reconstitution after TCRalphabeta/CD19-depleted allogeneic hematopoietic cell transplantation in children was quantitatively tracked in the study by means of TCR repertoire profiling.

Broad study findings and their caveats: Over subsequent months, a decline in hyperexpanded clone frequencies was noted, and after one year, T-cell counts and TCRbeta diversity were mostly ascribed to newly produced T cells. Apparently early alphabetaT-cell count recovery about two months after transplant reportedly relied on only several hundred rapidly expanded clones derived from non-depleted graft cells. In some patients, the high TCRbeta diversity seen at day 60 was put down to recipient T cells and intrathymic progenitors that had survived conditioning.

Notes on this clonotype: No antigen is known for it. It has no much larger one-base neighbor in the sample; base qualities were not kept.

The CDR3 measures 14 amino acids from cysteine to phenylalanine. This entry keeps only the CDR3 DNA: 42 bases, framed from base 1. In the germline V gene, CDR1 corresponds to MGHDK and CDR2 to SYGVNS. From V the trimming removes 5 bases and from J it removes 4 bases, while the gene matches leave 7 bases of the junction unaccounted for. The meaning of the sample's treatment or condition label: allogeneic hematopoietic cell transplantation with graft depleted of TCRalphabeta T cells and CD19 B cells. The transplant recipients were children given TCRalphabeta/CD19-depleted allogeneic hematopoietic cell grafts. Libraries were constructed by PCR. Sequencer: Illumina HiSeq 2500. TCR libraries were prepared with molecular barcoding, using unique molecular identifiers to normalize TCRbeta repertoire quantification. The raw public data were reprocessed by TCRdb itself: fastp quality trimming at Q25, MiXCR clonotype calling, in-frame beta chains only. Each CDR3 protein appears once, grouped with its most common genes and DNA. The sample has 750,000 to 950,000 distinct CDR3 sequences on record, 15% to 20% of them singletons. 5% of the sample lies in the top ten.

The source was PBMCs, mostly from graft donor cells, collected 360 days after TCRalphabeta/CD19-depleted stem cell transplant. The V gene is TRBV25-1 and the J gene is TRBJ2-7; 8 of the junction bases match TRBD1. This clonotype originated in a male patient under 18 who had a stem cell transplant for acute lymphoblastic leukemia, so the T cells may come from the graft donor. This receptor has the CDR3 CASSNTGGNYEQYF. The DNA sequence reads TGTGCCAGCAGTAACACAGGGGGAAATTACGAGCAGTACTTC.